One TCR beta chain is described in this entry. The source of the sample is a study of beta chain features in type 1 diabetes. The CDR3 is 16 amino acids. Germline V gives CDR1 SGDLS, CDR2 YYNGEE. Trimming cost V 0 bases and J 7 bases, with 18 bases left between them. The investigators reverse transcribed all of the isolated RNA, so they sequenced expressed TCRB transcripts. Assay: immunoSEQ multiplex PCR; the TCRdb copy retains only in-frame clones and omits some. The sample holds about 150,000 clones, roughly 50% seen once. Input material: Tregs from blood. The chain employs TRBV9 and TRBJ2-3; D perhaps matches TRBD2 (6 bases). This sequence was found in a young man in good health. As DNA, the CDR3 is TGTGCCAGCAGCGTAGTGCCTAGCGCCCCACCAAATACGCAGTATTTT. Protein: CASSVVPSAPPNTQYF.